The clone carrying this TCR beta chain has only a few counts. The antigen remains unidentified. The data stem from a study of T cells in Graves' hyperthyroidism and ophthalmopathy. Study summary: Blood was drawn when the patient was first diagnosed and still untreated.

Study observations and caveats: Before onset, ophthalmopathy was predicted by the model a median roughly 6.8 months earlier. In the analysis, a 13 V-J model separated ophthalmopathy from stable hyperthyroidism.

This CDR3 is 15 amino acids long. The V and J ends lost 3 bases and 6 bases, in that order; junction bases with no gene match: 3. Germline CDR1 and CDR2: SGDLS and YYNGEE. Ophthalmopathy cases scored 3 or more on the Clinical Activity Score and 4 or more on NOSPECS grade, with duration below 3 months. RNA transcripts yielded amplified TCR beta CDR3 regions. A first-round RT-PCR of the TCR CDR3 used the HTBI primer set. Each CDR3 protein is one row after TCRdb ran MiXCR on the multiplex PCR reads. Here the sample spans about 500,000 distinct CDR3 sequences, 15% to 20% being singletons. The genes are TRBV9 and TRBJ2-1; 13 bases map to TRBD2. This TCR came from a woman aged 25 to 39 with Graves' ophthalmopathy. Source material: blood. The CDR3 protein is CASSAGTSGVNEQFF. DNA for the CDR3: TGTGCCAGCAGCGCCGGGACTAGCGGGGTCAATGAGCAGTTCTTC. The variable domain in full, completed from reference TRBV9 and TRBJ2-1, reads DSGVTQTPKHLITATGQRVTLRCSPRSGDLSVYWYQQSLDQGLQFLIQYYNGEERAKGNILERFSAQQFPDLHSELNLSSLELGDSALYFCASSAGTSGVNEQFFGPGTRLTVL.